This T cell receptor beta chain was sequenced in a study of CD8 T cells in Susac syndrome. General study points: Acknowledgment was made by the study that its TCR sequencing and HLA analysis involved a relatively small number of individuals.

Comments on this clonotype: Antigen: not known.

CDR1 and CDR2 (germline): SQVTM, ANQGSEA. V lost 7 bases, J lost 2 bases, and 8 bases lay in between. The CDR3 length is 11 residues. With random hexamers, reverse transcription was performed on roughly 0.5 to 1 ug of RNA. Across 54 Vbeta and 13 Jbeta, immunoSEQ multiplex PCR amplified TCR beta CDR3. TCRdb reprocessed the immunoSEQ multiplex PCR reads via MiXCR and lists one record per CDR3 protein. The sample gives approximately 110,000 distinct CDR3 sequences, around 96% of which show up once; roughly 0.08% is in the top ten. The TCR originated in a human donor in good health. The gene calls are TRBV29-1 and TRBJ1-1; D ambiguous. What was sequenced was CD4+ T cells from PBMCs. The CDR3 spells CSAGLNTEAFF. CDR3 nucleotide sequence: TGCAGCGCCGGATTAAACACTGAAGCTTTCTTT.